The 20 T cell receptor beta chains below all came from one sample that was sequenced in a study of identical twins. TCRdb ran MiXCR on the 5' RACE reads and lists one entry per CDR3 protein. The top ten clones hold around 1.5% of a sample with under 1 million distinct CDR3 sequences, around 12% of them seen once. These data also formed part of another study, on yellow fever vaccine responses in identical twins.

The sample was PBMCs. The receptors derive from a young woman in good health.

This clonotype was recorded a few times. The chain joins TRBV2 to TRBJ2-2; 7 bases are a match to TRBD2. There are 16 residues in the CDR3. V lost 2 bases and J lost 1; bases outside the gene matches: 4. The germline V gene encodes CDR1 SNHLY and CDR2 FYNNEI. CDR3 amino acids: CASSELGLGNTGELFF. The CDR3 DNA is TGTGCCAGCAGTGAATTAGGACTAGGGAACACCGGGGAGCTGTTTTTT. Full variable domain (remainder filled in from reference TRBV2 and TRBJ2-2): EPEVTQTPSHQVTQMGQEVILRCVPISNHLYFYWYRQILGQKVEFLVSFYNNEISEKSEIFDDQFSVERPDGSNFTLKIRSTKLEDSAMYFCASSELGLGNTGELFFGEGSRLTVL.

This clonotype was detected only a few times. The CDR3 here is CASSQVATHATNEKLFF. The CDR3 bases are TGCGCCAGCAGCCAAGTAGCCACACATGCAACTAATGAAAAACTGTTTTTT. The chain carries TRBV4-1 and TRBJ1-4; no clear D gene. CDR1 MGHRA and CDR2 YSYEKL come from the germline V gene. The CDR3 totals 17 residues. Trimming shortened V by 1 base and J by 0 bases, and 12 bases separated the two germline ends.

This clonotype appeared many times. The chain uses TRBV20-1 and TRBJ2-5; no definite D call. The V end lost 1 base, the J end lost 0 bases, and 3 bases lay between the germline ends. The CDR3 extends over 12 amino acids. CDR1 is DFQATT, CDR2 SNEGSKA, per germline (reference sequence). The CDR3 loop is CSARVYQETQYF. In nucleotides, the CDR3 is TGCAGTGCTAGAGTGTACCAAGAGACCCAGTACTTC.

The table lists this clonotype with a few counts. This sequence joins TRBV20-1 and TRBJ2-4, with 8 bases that match TRBD2. The junction had 10 bases not matched to a gene; V was cut back by 3 bases and J by 3 bases. The CDR3 is 16 amino acids. Germline V gene data show CDR1 as DFQATT and CDR2 as SNEGSKA (reference sequence). The CDR3 protein is CSARFPGGAGKNIQYF. The CDR3 nucleotides are TGCAGTGCTAGGTTTCCCGGGGGGGCCGGCAAAAACATTCAGTACTTC.

J is TRBJ2-5 and V is TRBV28; 10 bases line up with TRBD2. Germline CDR1 reads MDHEN; CDR2 reads SYDVKM. This CDR3 has 17 amino acids. V trimming: 4 bases; J trimming: 4 bases; junction bases outside the gene matches: 12. This chain's CDR3 is CASSSLWGAGGLETQYF. DNA for the CDR3: TGTGCCAGCAGTTCCCTCTGGGGAGCGGGAGGGCTAGAGACCCAGTACTTC.

The rearrangement uses TRBV5-1 and TRBJ2-3; D gene uncertain. The V gene's germline CDR1 is SGHRS and CDR2 YFSETQ. CDR3 length: 14 amino acids. Trimming pared 4 bases from V and 2 bases from J, leaving 11 bases between. CDR3 DNA: TGCGCCAGCAGCCCGTCTATGGTCACAGATACGCAGTATTTT. Translated, it gives CASSPSMVTDTQYF.

The chain is built from TRBV23-1 and TRBJ2-5, with 11 bases matching TRBD2. TRBV23-1 is sorted into the ORF group, with uncertain function. V dropped 4 bases and J dropped 1; count of bases not matched to a gene: 14. The CDR3 is made up of 19 amino acids. The DNA for the CDR3 is TGCGCCAGCAGTCGTACACATAGCGGGAGGGCCTTTAGCCAAGAGACCCAGTACTTC. Encoded protein: CASSRTHSGRAFSQETQYF.

The genes are TRBV5-1 and TRBJ2-1, with D perhaps matching TRBD1 (5 bases). The V gene lost 7 bases and the J gene lost 3 bases, with 11 bases spanning the gap. The CDR3 extends over 13 amino acids. Per the germline V gene, CDR1 is SGHRS and CDR2 is YFSETQ. The CDR3 bases are TGCGCCAGCGGGCAGGGCGTCTACAATGAGCAGTTCTTC. The encoded protein is CASGQGVYNEQFF.

The table lists this clonotype with many counts. The chain has TRBV12-3 or TRBV12-4 and TRBJ2-7; D gene uncertain. V was pared by 7 bases and J by 0 bases, with 7 bases between. The CDR3 covers 12 residues. The CDR3 bases are TGTGCCAGCATGTCCAGCTCCTACGAGCAGTACTTC. Protein sequence: CASMSSSYEQYF.

V and J are TRBV20-1 and TRBJ2-1, with TRBD2 matching 13 bases. The CDR3 totals 15 residues. Germline lookup yields CDR1 DFQATT and CDR2 SNEGSKA (reference sequence). V dropped 5 bases and J dropped 6; count of bases not matched to a gene: 7. The CDR3 DNA follows: TGCAGTGCTGGAAGACTAGCGGGGGGTCCCAATGAGCAGTTCTTC. Protein: CSAGRLAGGPNEQFF.

The rearrangement links TRBV12-3 or TRBV12-4 to TRBJ2-7; TRBD2 aligns across 12 bases. The CDR3 extends over 16 amino acids. J was trimmed by 6 bases and V by 6 bases; bases with no gene match: 12. The CDR3 loop reads CASSRRLAGEVSEQYF. CDR3 nucleotides: TGTGCCAGCAGCCGTAGACTAGCGGGAGAGGTTTCCGAGCAGTACTTC.

This clonotype was counted only a few times. The rearrangement uses TRBV5-1 and TRBJ2-2; TRBD2 agrees at 13 bases. CDR1 is SGHRS and CDR2 is YFSETQ in the germline V gene. After removal of 5 bases from V and 0 bases from J, the junction contained 4 bases not matched to a gene. The CDR3 contains 17 residues. The CDR3, as DNA: TGCGCCAGCAGTCGACTAGCGGGGGGCCCGAACACCGGGGAGCTGTTTTTT. It yields the protein CASSRLAGGPNTGELFF.

On this clonotype: The junction departs from the called germline gene at one end, perhaps through a read error. The chain couples TRBV7-8 to TRBJ2-2, with D perhaps TRBD1 (6 bases). The germline CDR1 and CDR2 sequences are SGHVS and FQNEAQ. The CDR3 totals 17 residues. This CDR3 is CASNLLIRTVDTGELFF. The CDR3 region has the DNA TGTGCCAGCAACTTACTAATCCGGACAGTAGACACCGGGGAGCTGTTTTTT.

In its sample, this clonotype was seen once. The genes are TRBV4-1 and TRBJ1-2; 11 bases line up with TRBD1. This CDR3 is 13 amino acids long. The V segment lost 1 base and the J segment 11 bases; nucleotides outside the gene matches: 3. Germline values: CDR1 MGHRA, CDR2 YSYEKL. CDR3 protein: CASSQGTGGRYTF. CDR3 sequence (DNA): TGCGCCAGCAGCCAAGGGACAGGGGGCAGATACACCTTC.

This clonotype was seen a single time. The chain recombines TRBV7-3 with TRBJ2-1; 12 bases map to TRBD2. The J segment lost 2 bases and the V segment lost 10 bases, leaving 18 bases of the junction unmatched. The germline CDR1 and CDR2 sequences are SGHTA and FQGTGA. The CDR3 extends over 19 amino acids. The CDR3 coding sequence is TGTGCCATCAGTTTTCAACTAGCGGGGGGCCAAATCCCCTACAATGAGCAGTTCTTC. Its translation is CAISFQLAGGQIPYNEQFF.

The sample holds a few counts of this clonotype. The rearrangement joins TRBV12-3 or TRBV12-4 to TRBJ2-1, with D uncertain. Trimming left V 2 bases short and J 8 bases short, with 10 bases between. The CDR3 is 13 amino acids. This CDR3 reads CASSLRMSDEQFF. CDR3 sequence (DNA): TGTGCCAGCAGTTTACGGATGTCAGATGAGCAGTTCTTC.

This clonotype was found many times. V usage is TRBV28 and J usage is TRBJ2-1; unclear D gene. CDR1 MDHEN and CDR2 SYDVKM come from the germline V gene. V was cut by 11 bases and J by 0 bases, with 11 bases left in between. This CDR3 has 13 amino acids. Written as DNA, the CDR3 is TGTGCCTCCACCCTGGCCTCCTACAATGAGCAGTTCTTC. It codes for CASTLASYNEQFF.

This chain connects TRBV4-1 to TRBJ2-1; TRBD2 is a possible D gene (6 bases). Germline loops: CDR1 MGHRA, CDR2 YSYEKL. The length of the CDR3 is 16 residues. V dropped 3 bases and J dropped 1 base, with 13 bases sitting between them. This chain's CDR3 is CASSQGETSSYNEQFF. In DNA, the CDR3 is TGCGCCAGCAGCCAGGGCGAGACTAGTTCCTACAATGAGCAGTTCTTC.

In its sample, this clonotype was seen a few times. The chain has TRBV18 and TRBJ2-3, with 11 bases fitting TRBD1. J was trimmed by 0 bases and V by 3 bases; bases with no gene match: 8. CDR1 is KGHSH, CDR2 LQKENI, per germline. This CDR3 spans 18 amino acids. The CDR3, as DNA: TGTGCCAGCTCACCTCCGGGACAGGGGGTAACCAGCACAGATACGCAGTATTTT. Translation gives CASSPPGQGVTSTDTQYF.

This chain connects TRBV5-1 to TRBJ2-3, with D perhaps assigned TRBD1 or TRBD2 (6 bases each). The CDR3 totals 16 residues. V was shortened by 1 base and J by 2 bases, with 14 bases between the two germline ends. CDR1 and CDR2 from the germline V gene are SGHRS and YFSETQ. CDR3 bases: TGCGCCAGCAGCTTGTCTACGGGGGCCTACACAGATACGCAGTATTTT. Its protein is CASSLSTGAYTDTQYF.